The clone carrying this TCR beta chain has only one observation. Losses at the gene ends were 2 bases for V and 2 bases for J; bases not matched to a gene: 11. The CDR3 has 18 residues. This specimen comes from a study of T cells in Graves' hyperthyroidism and ophthalmopathy. The source material, RNA transcripts, was used to amplify TCR beta CDR3 regions. The HTBI primer set drove a first-round RT-PCR of the TCR CDR3. TCRdb recomputed calls from the multiplex PCR reads with MiXCR, one row per CDR3 protein. Among some 490,000 distinct CDR3 sequences listed, about 20% were seen once. The chain carries TRBV6-7 and TRBJ2-5, with 10 bases fitting TRBD2. TRBV6-7 is placed among ORFs of uncertain function. This TCR was sampled from a woman aged 65 to 85 with Graves' ophthalmopathy. Sequenced: blood. The CDR3 spells CASSYLPWHSGGQETQYF. In DNA form, the CDR3 reads TGTGCCAGCAGTTACCTCCCCTGGCATAGCGGGGGGCAAGAGACCCAGTACTTC.